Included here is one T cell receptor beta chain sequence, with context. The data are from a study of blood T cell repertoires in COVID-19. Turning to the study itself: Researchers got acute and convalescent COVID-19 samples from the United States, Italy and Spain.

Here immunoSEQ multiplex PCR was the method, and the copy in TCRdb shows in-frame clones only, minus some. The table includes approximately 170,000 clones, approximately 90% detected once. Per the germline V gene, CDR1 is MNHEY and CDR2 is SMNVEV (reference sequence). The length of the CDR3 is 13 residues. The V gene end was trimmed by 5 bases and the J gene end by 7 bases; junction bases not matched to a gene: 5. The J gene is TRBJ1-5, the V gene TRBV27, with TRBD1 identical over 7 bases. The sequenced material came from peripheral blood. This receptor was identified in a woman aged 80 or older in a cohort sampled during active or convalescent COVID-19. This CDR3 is CASSARGSQPQHF. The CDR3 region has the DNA TGTGCCAGCAGTGCCAGGGGGTCCCAGCCCCAGCATTTT.